The rows below give T cell receptor beta chains drawn from one sample of a study of T cells after yellow fever vaccination. TCRdb passed the 5' RACE reads through MiXCR, listing each CDR3 protein once. The data hold about 210,000 distinct CDR3 sequences, with roughly 3% observed a single time. Specimen: CD4+ T cells sorted from PBMCs, collected 10 days after the yellow fever booster vaccination. The source of these receptors is a man aged 18 to 30 who received the YFV17D yellow fever vaccine. Each CDR3 is given with its conserved first and last residue. The order of the fields is D gene, clone size, J gene, V gene, CDR3 DNA, CDR3 protein. A D gene is named only where the DNA matches it firmly. Size tells how often a clone was seen (once, few, many) or the class of an expanded clone, and some rows leave it out.

>.|few|TRBJ1-1|TRBV9
TGTGCCAGCAGCGTAGAGTCGGGGACACCCCCCACTGAAGCTTTCTTT
CASSVESGTPPTEAFF
>.|few|TRBJ2-3|TRBV7-2
TGTGCCAGCAGCTTACATCGGAAACACTCAGGGGATACGCAGTATTTT
CASSLHRKHSGDTQYF
>TRBD1|many|TRBJ2-7|TRBV5-1
TGCGCCAGCAGCTACGGACAGGGAGCCTACGAGCAGTACTTC
CASSYGQGAYEQYF
>.|.|TRBJ1-2|TRBV5-1
TGCGCCAGCAGCTTCTCGCCGGACACGGCTAACTATGGCTACACCTTC
CASSFSPDTANYGYTF
>.|many|TRBJ2-7|TRBV5-1
TGCGCCAGGTTCCCCTATTACGAGCAGTACTTC
CARFPYYEQYF
>TRBD1|.|TRBJ1-2|TRBV6-5
TGTGCCAGCAGAGGGACAGGGGGCGATGGCTACACCTTC
CASRGTGGDGYTF
>TRBD2|many|TRBJ2-3|TRBV20-1
TGCAGTGCTAGAGATCCCGGGACTAGCGGCACAGATACGCAGTATTTT
CSARDPGTSGTDTQYF
>.|few|TRBJ1-2|TRBV7-9
TGTGCCAGCAGCAGCATAGGGGGACGGGAGACCGGCTACACCTTC
CASSSIGGRETGYTF
>TRBD1|many|TRBJ2-6|TRBV12-3/TRBV12-4
TGTGCGAGTAAGGGACAGGGAGTCTCTGGGGCCAACGTCCTGACTTTC
CASKGQGVSGANVLTF
>.|many|TRBJ1-2|TRBV15
TGTGCCACCAGCAGAGGGACGGAAGATGGCTACACCTTC
CATSRGTEDGYTF
>.|many|TRBJ2-2|TRBV5-1
TGCGCCAGCAGCTTGGTCAGCGGGAACACCGGGGAGCTGTTTTTT
CASSLVSGNTGELFF
>.|few|TRBJ2-2|TRBV15
TGTGCCACCAGCAGACCCCTCGGTAGGGGCTGGGACACCGGGGAGCTGTTTTTT
CATSRPLGRGWDTGELFF
>.|.|TRBJ2-6|TRBV7-6
TGTGCCAGCAGCCCGCCCCACGGCTGGTCTGGGGCCAACGTCCTGACTTTC
CASSPPHGWSGANVLTF
>.|many|TRBJ2-3|TRBV3-1
TGTGCCAGCAGCGGGGCAGGCAGCACAGATACGCAGTATTTT
CASSGAGSTDTQYF
>.|.|TRBJ2-7|TRBV2
TGTGCCAGCAGCGGATACTACGAGCAGTACTTC
CASSGYYEQYF
>.|few|TRBJ1-1|TRBV27
TGTGCCAGCAGTCGGGGACAATGGAACACTGAAGCTTTCTTT
CASSRGQWNTEAFF
>TRBD1|.|TRBJ1-4|TRBV9
TGTGCCAGCAGCGCCGGGACAGGGGAAAAACTGTTTTTT
CASSAGTGEKLFF
>TRBD1|many|TRBJ2-7|TRBV6-6
TGTGCCAGCAGTTCGACAGGGGGCTCCTACGAGCAGTACTTC
CASSSTGGSYEQYF
>TRBD1|.|TRBJ1-5|TRBV7-2
TGTGCCAGCAGCTTAGAGACAGGGGGCAATCAGCCCCAGCATTTT
CASSLETGGNQPQHF
>.|many|TRBJ1-3|TRBV28
TGTGCCAGCAGTCATGGAAACACCATATATTTT
CASSHGNTIYF
>.|.|TRBJ1-6|TRBV20-1
TGCAGTGCTAACGACAGTCCTGATTCACCCCTCCACTTT
CSANDSPDSPLHF
>.|many|TRBJ1-2|TRBV7-6
TGTGCCAGCAGCTTAGTAGGAGGACAGCTTAACTATGGCTACACCTTC
CASSLVGGQLNYGYTF
>.|many|TRBJ1-5|TRBV2
TGTGCCAGCAGTCGACAGTCCATTAGCAATCAGCCCCAGCATTTT
CASSRQSISNQPQHF
>.|many|TRBJ2-5|TRBV5-1
TGCGCCAGCAGCCCCAAGGCAGGCTCCGCGGAGACCCAGTACTTC
CASSPKAGSAETQYF
>.|many|TRBJ1-2|TRBV5-1
TGCGCCAGCTCCCATTCGGCCGGGGACGATGGCTACACCTTC
CASSHSAGDDGYTF
>TRBD1|.|TRBJ1-2|TRBV10-3
TGTGCCATCAGAGCCTGGACAGGGGTTAACTATGGCTACACCTTC
CAIRAWTGVNYGYTF
>.|few|TRBJ1-5|TRBV24-1
TGTGCCACAGAGTCCGGGGGTGGCAATCAGCCCCAGCATTTT
CATESGGGNQPQHF
>.|many|TRBJ1-1|TRBV4-2
TGTGCCAGCAGCCAAGATTGGCCGGGGATGAACACTGAAGCTTTCTTT
CASSQDWPGMNTEAFF
>.|few|TRBJ2-3|TRBV18
TGTGCCAGCTCATCCTTGGGGGAAGATACGCAGTATTTT
CASSSLGEDTQYF
>.|many|TRBJ1-1|TRBV12-3/TRBV12-4
TGTGCCAGCAGGCCTCGGGAGGTGGGCACTGAAGCTTTCTTT
CASRPREVGTEAFF
>TRBD1|many|TRBJ1-2|TRBV12-3/TRBV12-4
TGTGCCAGCAGGGGGACAGGGGTGAACTATGGCTACACCTTC
CASRGTGVNYGYTF
>TRBD2|many|TRBJ2-1|TRBV12-3/TRBV12-4
TGTGCCAGCAGTTGGAGCGGGGAGGTAAATGAGCAGTTCTTC
CASSWSGEVNEQFF
>TRBD1|many|TRBJ1-6|TRBV7-2
TGTGCCAGCAGCTCCCGGGACAGGGGGGGTCCCTATAATTCACCCCTCCACTTT
CASSSRDRGGPYNSPLHF
>TRBD1|.|TRBJ2-7|TRBV18
TGTGCCAGCTCACCCATTCTAAAATCCGGGACAGAGAGCTACGAGCAGTACTTC
CASSPILKSGTESYEQYF
>TRBD2|many|TRBJ2-5|TRBV5-6
TGTGCCAGCAGCTTCGTCCAGGGGACTAGCGCCGGAGAGACCCAGTACTTC
CASSFVQGTSAGETQYF
>TRBD2|.|TRBJ2-3|TRBV5-1
TGCGCCAGCAGCTTGGATCGGGGGGTTGGCACAGATACGCAGTATTTT
CASSLDRGVGTDTQYF
>.|many|TRBJ2-3|TRBV5-4
TGTGCCAGCAGCCCCCTCGGGGCATCGCGGAGCACAGATACGCAGTATTTT
CASSPLGASRSTDTQYF
>TRBD2|many|TRBJ2-1|TRBV20-1
TGCAGTGCTAGTGGGGGACTAGCGGGGGTTGAGCAGTTCTTC
CSASGGLAGVEQFF
>TRBD2|many|TRBJ2-3|TRBV7-2
TGTGCCAGCAGCTTGATTCTAGGACTAGCGGGTGGTACGCAGTATTTT
CASSLILGLAGGTQYF
>TRBD1|many|TRBJ1-6|TRBV18
TGTGCCAGCTCACCCCGACAGGGCTCCTATAATTCACCCCTCCACTTT
CASSPRQGSYNSPLHF
>.|few|TRBJ2-1|TRBV10-2
TGCGCCAGCAGTGAGTTACCGCCGACAGCCCGAACACAATACAATGAGCAGTTCTTC
CASSELPPTARTQYNEQFF
>.|once|TRBJ2-5|TRBV5-1
TGCGCCAGCAGCTTGAAGAGCGAGACCCAGTACTTC
CASSLKSETQYF
>.|.|TRBJ2-3|TRBV2
TGTGCCAGCAACAGTTACACAGATACGCAGTATTTT
CASNSYTDTQYF
>.|few|TRBJ1-6|TRBV15
TGTGCCACCAGCAGCGGGACCCCCTGGGATGCCCTCCACTTT
CATSSGTPWDALHF
>TRBD1|few|TRBJ2-1|TRBV12-5
TGTGCTAGTGGCTCCAGGGGGTCTAGGGACAATGAGCAGTTCTTC
CASGSRGSRDNEQFF
>.|many|TRBJ2-5|TRBV4-2
TGTGCCAGCAGCCAAGAGGGGGGCTGGCAGGGTAAGGCTCAGACCCAGTACTTC
CASSQEGGWQGKAQTQYF
>.|many|TRBJ1-5|TRBV18
TGTGCCAGCTCACCAATGAGGGGCAATCAGCCCCAGCATTTT
CASSPMRGNQPQHF
>.|few|TRBJ1-5|TRBV7-9
TGTGCCAGCAGCTTGGGGAGAGGGAACAATCAGCCCCAGCATTTT
CASSLGRGNNQPQHF
>.|many|TRBJ1-6|TRBV7-8
TGTGCCAGCAGCCTGGGGACCCGGGGAAGGAACACCCTCCACTTT
CASSLGTRGRNTLHF
>.|many|TRBJ2-5|TRBV21-1
TGTGCCAGCAGCAAAGGGCCACGGGGGGTAGGAGAGACCCAGTACTTC
CASSKGPRGVGETQYF
>TRBD2|.|TRBJ2-3|TRBV2
TGTGCCACCAGGACTAGCGGGGGTTCAGATACGCAGTATTTT
CATRTSGGSDTQYF
>.|many|TRBJ2-1|TRBV7-7
TGTGCTAGCAGCTTAGCGGGGACAGGGATGAATGAGCAGTTCTTC
CASSLAGTGMNEQFF
>TRBD1|.|TRBJ2-3|TRBV7-6
TGTGCCAGCAGCTTAAGCAGGGGGTACACAGATACGCAGTATTTT
CASSLSRGYTDTQYF
>.|few|TRBJ1-1|TRBV4-1
TGCGCCAGCAGCGGGCCGACGAAAGGGACTGAAGCTTTCTTT
CASSGPTKGTEAFF
>.|.|TRBJ2-5|TRBV12-3/TRBV12-4
TGTGCCAGCAGTTTCACAATCCAAGAGACCCAGTACTTC
CASSFTIQETQYF
>.|.|TRBJ2-1|TRBV29-1
TGCAGCGTTGAGCCCCTGGAAGGGGGTGAGCAGTTCTTC
CSVEPLEGGEQFF
>.|few|TRBJ2-5|TRBV6-1
TGTGCCAGCAGTGAAGTCGTGGAGACCCAGTACTTC
CASSEVVETQYF
>.|many|TRBJ2-5|TRBV5-1
TGTGCCAGCAGCCCCGACAGAGTCCAAGAGACCCAGTACTTC
CASSPDRVQETQYF